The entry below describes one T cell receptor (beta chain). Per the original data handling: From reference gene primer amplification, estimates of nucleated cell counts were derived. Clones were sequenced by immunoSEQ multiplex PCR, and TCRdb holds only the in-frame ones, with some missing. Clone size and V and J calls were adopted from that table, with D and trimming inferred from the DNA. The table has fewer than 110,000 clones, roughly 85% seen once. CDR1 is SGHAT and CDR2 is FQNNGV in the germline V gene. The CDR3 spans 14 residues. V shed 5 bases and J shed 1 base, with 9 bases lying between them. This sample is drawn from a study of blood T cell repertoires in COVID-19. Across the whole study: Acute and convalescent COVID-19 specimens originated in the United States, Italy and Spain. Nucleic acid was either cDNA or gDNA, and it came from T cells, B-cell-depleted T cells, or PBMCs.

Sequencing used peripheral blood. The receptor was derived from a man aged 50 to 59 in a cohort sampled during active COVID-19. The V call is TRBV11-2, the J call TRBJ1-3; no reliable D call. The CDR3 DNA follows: TGTGCCAGCAGCCAACTTCTGTCTGGAAACACCATATATTTT. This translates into CASSQLLSGNTIYF.